This T cell receptor beta chain was found in a study of low-dose radiotherapy and immunotherapy resistance in tumors. Background on the study: Every six weeks patients received intravenous ipilimumab 1 mg/kg, and every two weeks they received intravenous nivolumab 240 mg.

This CDR3 comprises 16 residues. CDR1 is MDHEN, CDR2 SYDVKM, per germline. The ends lost 7 bases at V and 2 bases at J; junction bases unmatched: 10. Time point given: after trial treatment. As to treatment: LDRT plus nivolumab, ipilimumab, low-dose cyclophosphamide and aspirin (RACIN trial). Donors, who were enrolled in a single-arm phase I dose-escalation trial, received nivolumab, ipilimumab, aspirin, low-dose cyclophosphamide and low-dose radiotherapy. Primers used for first-strand cDNA, a TRAV- and TRBV-specific set, covered both alpha and beta chains. The authors ran around 19 PCR cycles to amplify TCRs with a constant-region primer and V-primer adapter. mRNA, after isolation, was amplified by in vitro transcription. TCRdb re-analysed the reads in MiXCR, keeping a single row per CDR3 protein. This table holds around 80,000 distinct CDR3 sequences, less than 20% found once. This clonotype was observed a few times.

The specimen comprised PBMCs, sampled after low-dose radiotherapy plus immunotherapy. The J gene is TRBJ2-7, the V gene TRBV28; 11 bases are shared with TRBD2. The source of this sequence is a male donor with prostate cancer. CDR3 coding DNA: TGTGCCAGCAAGTCCCTAGCGGGAGGCACAACCTACGAGCAGTACTTC. Protein product: CASKSLAGGTTYEQYF.